These 8 T cell receptor beta chains were sequenced from one sample in a study of identical twins. TCRdb recomputed calls from the 5' RACE reads with MiXCR, one row per CDR3 protein. This sample has 1,800,000 or so distinct CDR3 sequences, with more than 30% found just once. The sample consisted of cord blood. These receptors all come from a newborn girl in good health.

V gene TRBV9 combines with J gene TRBJ2-1; 8 bases agree with TRBD2. The germline gives CDR1 SGDLS, CDR2 YYNGEE. V was clipped by 1 base and J by 6 bases; unmatched bases: 6. The CDR3 consists of 15 residues. CDR3 in amino acids: CASSVIGLAFNEQFF. The CDR3 DNA reads as TGTGCCAGCAGCGTAATCGGACTAGCTTTCAATGAGCAGTTCTTC.

V and J are TRBV4-2 and TRBJ1-3, with D possibly being TRBD1 (5 bases). The germline CDR1 and CDR2 sequences are LGHNA and YNFKEQ. The CDR3 sequence is 15 residues long. V lost 6 bases to trimming and J lost 0 bases, with 12 bases between them. CDR3: CASRHLGTSGNTIYF. CDR3 DNA sequence: TGTGCCAGCAGACACTTGGGGACCTCTGGAAACACCATATATTTT.

In DNA, the CDR3 is TGCGCCAGCAGCTTGGGCCGGCCAGTGGAGACCCAGTACTTC. Translating gives CASSLGRPVETQYF. The J gene is TRBJ2-7, the V gene TRBV5-1, with D hard to call. The J call is doubtful: the DNA matches TRBJ2-5 better. Looked up from germline, CDR1 is SGHRS and CDR2 is YFSETQ. CDR3 length equals 14 residues.

The chain employs TRBV20-1 and TRBJ1-4, with no clear D. This CDR3 has 13 residues. The germline V and J ends were trimmed by 3 bases and 5 bases, with 10 bases remaining between them. Germline CDR1 is DFQATT and CDR2 is SNEGSKA (reference sequence). The CDR3 spells CSARGQVNEKLFF. The CDR3 bases are TGCAGTGCTAGGGGTCAGGTGAATGAAAAACTGTTTTTT.

This clonotype was detected a few times. This chain uses TRBV9 with TRBJ1-4; weak D call: TRBD1 (5 bases). V was pared by 4 bases and J by 5 bases, with 18 bases between. CDR1 is SGDLS, CDR2 YYNGEE, per germline. The CDR3 contains 16 residues. The CDR3 is CASSPGQGVLNEKLFF. The DNA of the CDR3 is TGTGCCAGCAGCCCAGGACAAGGGGTACTAAATGAAAAACTGTTTTTT.

The CDR3 spells CASSQEWAGVNTGELFF. The CDR3 DNA sequence: TGTGCCAGCAGCCAAGAGTGGGCGGGAGTGAACACCGGGGAGCTGTTTTTT. The chain joins TRBV4-2 to TRBJ2-2; TRBD2 aligns across 7 bases. V lost 0 bases, J lost 1 base, and 5 bases stayed unmatched. The CDR3 contains 17 residues. Germline loops: CDR1 LGHNA, CDR2 YNFKEQ.

As for this clonotype: It is likely a read error, because the conserved phenylalanine at the end of the CDR3 is missing. This chain uses TRBV6-6 with TRBJ1-1, with TRBD1 identical over 10 bases. V gave up 5 bases and J gave up 0 bases; unmatched junction bases: 6. The germline V gene encodes CDR1 MNHNY and CDR2 SVGAGI (reference sequence). The CDR3 covers 16 residues. The CDR3 here is CASSPGQGPLNTEAFV. The CDR3 DNA reads as TGTGCCAGCAGTCCGGGACAGGGGCCCCTGAACACTGAAGCTTTCGTT.

V is TRBV6-1 and J is TRBJ1-2; D unresolved. The CDR3 length is 14 residues. Germline V lookup: CDR1 MNHNS, CDR2 SASEGT. Trimming stripped 7 bases from V and 3 bases from J, with 15 bases between. CDR3 loop: CASKKRPGDYGYTF. DNA of the CDR3: TGTGCCAGCAAAAAAAGACCGGGCGACTATGGCTACACCTTC.